Given below is one T cell receptor beta chain in context. The table lists this clone with a few counts. Its antigen remains unidentified. No much larger clone exists at a distance of one base, and base qualities are not known. The data originate from a study of T cell changes during pregnancy in multiple sclerosis (dated by TCRdb to between 2018 and 2020). Some background on the complete study: In women with multiple sclerosis, the researchers looked at how the T cell repertoire shifted as pregnancy progressed.

To prepare the library, the immunoSEQ multiplex PCR assay was applied. TCRdb holds this immuneACCESS table with in-frame rearrangements only. Some clones are missing; in checked studies, unresolved V genes explain under half, and the rest has no known cause. The sample includes 73,000 or so clones, with 75% to 90% observed a single time. 9% to 9.5% of the sample comes from the top ten. Sequencing used peripheral blood, obtained after pregnancy. This clonotype was sampled from a female donor in good health, enrolled as a control in a pregnancy study.

In nucleotides, the sequence is TGCGCCAGCAGCTTGGTGGCGCAGGGGGAGGCTGGCTACACCTTC. Its protein is CASSLVAQGEAGYTF. The chain is assembled from TRBV5-1 and TRBJ1-2; the junction holds 7 bases that match TRBD1. The CDR3 has 15 amino acids, counting the end cysteine and phenylalanine. This entry keeps only the CDR3 DNA: 45 bases, framed from base 1. Relative to germline, V is missing 0 bases and J is missing 7 bases, with 9 bases of the junction outside any gene match. Based on the germline V gene, the CDR1 and CDR2 sequences are SGHRS and YFSETQ.